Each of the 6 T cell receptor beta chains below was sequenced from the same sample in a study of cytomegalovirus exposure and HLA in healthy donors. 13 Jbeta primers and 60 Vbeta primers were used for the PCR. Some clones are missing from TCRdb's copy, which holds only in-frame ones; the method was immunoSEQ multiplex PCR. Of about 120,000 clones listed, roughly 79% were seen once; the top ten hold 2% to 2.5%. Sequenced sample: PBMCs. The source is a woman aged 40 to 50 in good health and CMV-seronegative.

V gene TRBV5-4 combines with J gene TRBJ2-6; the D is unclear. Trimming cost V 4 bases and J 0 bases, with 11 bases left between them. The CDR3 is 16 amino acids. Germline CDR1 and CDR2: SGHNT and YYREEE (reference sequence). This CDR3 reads CASSISVSSGANVLTF. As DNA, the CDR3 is TGTGCCAGCAGCATAAGCGTAAGCTCTGGGGCCAACGTCCTGACTTTC.

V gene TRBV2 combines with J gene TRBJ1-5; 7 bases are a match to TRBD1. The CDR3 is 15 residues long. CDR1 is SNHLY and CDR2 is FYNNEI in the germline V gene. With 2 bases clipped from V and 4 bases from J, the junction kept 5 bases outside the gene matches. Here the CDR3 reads CASSETGQINQPQHF. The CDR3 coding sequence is TGTGCCAGCAGTGAAACGGGACAGATAAATCAGCCCCAGCATTTT. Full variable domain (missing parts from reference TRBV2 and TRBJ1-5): EPEVTQTPSHQVTQMGQEVILRCVPISNHLYFYWYRQILGQKVEFLVSFYNNEISEKSEIFDDQFSVERPDGSNFTLKIRSTKLEDSAMYFCASSETGQINQPQHFGDGTRLSIL.

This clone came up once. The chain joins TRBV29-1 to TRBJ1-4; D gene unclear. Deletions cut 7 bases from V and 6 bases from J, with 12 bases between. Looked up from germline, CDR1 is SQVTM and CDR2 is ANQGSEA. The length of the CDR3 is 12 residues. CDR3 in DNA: TGCAGCGCCGTTTACTTAGATGAAAAACTGTTTTTT. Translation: CSAVYLDEKLFF.

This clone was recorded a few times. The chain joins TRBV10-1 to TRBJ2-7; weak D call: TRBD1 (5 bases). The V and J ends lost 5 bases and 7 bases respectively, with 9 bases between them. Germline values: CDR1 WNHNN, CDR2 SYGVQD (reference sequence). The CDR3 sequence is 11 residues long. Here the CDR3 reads CASSKGREQYF. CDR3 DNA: TGCGCCAGCAGTAAGGGGCGGGAGCAGTACTTC.

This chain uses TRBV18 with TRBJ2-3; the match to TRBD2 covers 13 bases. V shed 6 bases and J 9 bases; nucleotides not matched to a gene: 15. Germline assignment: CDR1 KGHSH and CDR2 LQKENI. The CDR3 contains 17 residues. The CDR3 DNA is TGTGCCAGCTCCCCCCTTCGGACTAGCGGGAGTGGGGGGACGCAGTATTTT. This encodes CASSPLRTSGSGGTQYF.

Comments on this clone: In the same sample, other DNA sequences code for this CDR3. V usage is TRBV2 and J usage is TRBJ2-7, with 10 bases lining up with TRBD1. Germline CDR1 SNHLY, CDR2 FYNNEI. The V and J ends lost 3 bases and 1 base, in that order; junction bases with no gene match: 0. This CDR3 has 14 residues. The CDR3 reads CASSEDRGSYEQYF. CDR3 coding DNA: TGTGCCAGCAGTGAGGACAGGGGGTCCTACGAGCAGTACTTC.